This T cell receptor (beta chain) stems from a study of identical twins listed by TCRdb under 2016. About the study as a whole: To test whether fetal clonotypes persist, this study deep-sequenced TCR alpha and beta repertoires from monozygotic twins, from unrelated adults of various ages, and from cord blood. To rule out contamination, replicate twin experiments were performed at different times with different library preparation protocols. Paper-wide results and their limitations: Zero-insertion analyses could be partly confounded by invariant T cells such as MAIT and iNKT, though diverse VJ usage argued against such confounding for most clonotypes. Abundant cord blood beta clonotypes had fewer insertions, young adult naive repertoires showed a similar but weaker trend, and memory repertoires showed no such trend. Out-of-frame TCR alpha sequences shared between twins showed an excess of low generation-probability sequences compared with coincidental sharing between unrelated individuals. Excess twin sharing in beta out-of-frame sequences was weaker because fewer shared sequences lowered the signal-to-noise ratio. In monozygotic twins, recombination models systematically underestimated out-of-frame TCR alpha sharing, but the models matched the sharing seen between unrelated individuals. Because the same donors could not be followed over many years, the conclusions depended on cross-sectional statistical analysis.

The junction shows trimming of 3 bases on V and 6 bases on J, plus 18 bases between the germline ends. From its cysteine to its phenylalanine, the CDR3 spans 15 amino acids. Only the CDR3 part of the read is kept: 45 bases, read in frame from the first base. From the germline V gene, CDR1 is MGHDK and CDR2 is SYGVNS. Every donor was a healthy Caucasian. The twin cohort consisted of three pairs of female monozygotic twins, all aged 18 to 29 years. CD4+ and CD8+ T cell populations were isolated with positive isolation kits from Invitrogen. The library was obtained by 5' RACE. For sequencing, an Illumina HiSeq 2000 was employed. Template switching introduced a universal primer binding site; the final cDNA contained a unique molecular identifier, enabling accurate counting of TCR cDNA molecules. First-strand cDNA for TCR alpha and beta chains was synthesized from specific primers in the conserved constant-segment region. Each cDNA library was double barcoded, with a SMART-Mk sample barcode plus Illumina barcodes, to control for contamination. TruSeq adapter sequences along with Illumina sample barcodes were introduced in two successive PCR steps. The Illumina HiSeq platform was used with custom primers to sequence TCR alpha and beta cDNA libraries. Turning to the authors' computational methods: Unique molecular identifiers were extracted from raw reads with MiGEC, and CDR3 positions were determined with MiXCR. Recombination models were inferred per individual with the repgenHMM and IGoR tools using an EM algorithm. The analysis of shared clonotypes was done with the tcR package in R, with sharing normalized by the product of cloneset sizes. Out-of-frame nonproductive sequences were analyzed to study raw recombination free of thymic and clonal selection effects. Clones were called with MiXCR by TCRdb after fastp trimmed the public reads at Q25, and only in-frame beta chains were retained. Records with the same CDR3 protein are collapsed into one entry carrying the most frequent genes and DNA. TCRdb, rather than the study authors, made the V and J calls. Counted in this sample were roughly 500,000 distinct CDR3 sequences; under 25% of them appeared once. Of the sample, approximately 0.95% falls within the top ten clones.

Regarding this clonotype: The clone's antigen remains unknown. Per-nucleotide qualities are absent, and no much larger clonotype sits a single base away.

These sequences were also reported in another study, on T cells expressing NK-cell markers. The second study, in turn, reports: In sorted CD3+CD56+NKG2C+, CD3+CD56+NKG2C- and CD3+CD56-NKG2C+ T-cell subsets from about 8 donors, TCR beta-chain repertoires were profiled. Of the eight sequenced donors, seven were found to be HCMV-seropositive and one was found to be HCMV-seronegative. In several experiments an anti-gammadeltaTCR antibody was added to restrict sorting to alphabetaTCR-expressing T cells. In six donors, the dominant CD3+CD56+NKG2C+ clonotypes were among the top 10 CD8+ clonotypes and accounted for about 1.0-7.5% of CD8+ T cells. Those dominant clonotypes were again the most abundant among CD3+CD56-NKG2C+ cells in a handful of donors, at about 25-60.1%. Whether the expanded NKG2C-expressing T cell clones were specific for HCMV antigens remained unclear. The eight sequenced donors were randomly selected healthy volunteers, three men and five women. HCMV serostatus was determined by detecting HCMV-specific IgG in serum with a commercial ELISA kit. MIGEC was used to demultiplex reads and group reads by UMI, and MiTCR was used to assemble and quantify clonotypes. To remove erroneous sequences, TCR cDNA sequences were retained only when supported by two or more reads. The tcR package was used for downstream repertoire analysis, and clonotypes were matched across fractions by CDR3 nucleotide sequence plus V segment. VDJmatch was used to annotate antigen specificity against VDJdb, with one amino acid substitution allowed in CDR3.

This sequence originates from a woman under 30 in good health. The rearranged segments are TRBV25-1 and TRBJ2-7; tentative D gene TRBD2, with 6 bases matching. Source material: CD4+ T cells sorted from blood. The base sequence is TGTGCCAGCAGTGACCCGACTAGACCCATCTCCGAGCAGTACTTC. This encodes CASSDPTRPISEQYF.